This section outlines one T cell receptor (beta chain) sequence together with its context. These data are taken from a study of blood T cell repertoires in COVID-19. Overall study context: Whether acute or convalescent, the COVID-19 samples came from the United States, Italy and Spain. PBMCs, B-cell-depleted T cells, or T cells were the source of the cDNA or gDNA that made up the material.

The CDR3 contains 13 residues. Germline V lookup: CDR1 LNHDA, CDR2 SQIVND (reference sequence). The V gene end was trimmed by 9 bases and the J gene end by 3 bases; junction bases not matched to a gene: 6. In the authors' methods: Amplification of reference gene primers was used by the study to estimate nucleated cell counts. The assay was immunoSEQ multiplex PCR, and TCRdb's table has in-frame clones only and misses some. The V and J calls and clone size come from that table; D and trimming were worked out from the DNA. The sample includes over 200,000 clones, 85% to 90% of them seen just once. The origin of this receptor is a man at least 80 years old with acute or convalescent COVID-19. Sequenced material: peripheral blood. The gene calls are TRBV19 and TRBJ2-3; 7 nucleotides line up with TRBD1. The CDR3 DNA follows: TGTGCCAGCCAGCAGGGGGTAACAGATACGCAGTATTTT. This translates into CASQQGVTDTQYF.